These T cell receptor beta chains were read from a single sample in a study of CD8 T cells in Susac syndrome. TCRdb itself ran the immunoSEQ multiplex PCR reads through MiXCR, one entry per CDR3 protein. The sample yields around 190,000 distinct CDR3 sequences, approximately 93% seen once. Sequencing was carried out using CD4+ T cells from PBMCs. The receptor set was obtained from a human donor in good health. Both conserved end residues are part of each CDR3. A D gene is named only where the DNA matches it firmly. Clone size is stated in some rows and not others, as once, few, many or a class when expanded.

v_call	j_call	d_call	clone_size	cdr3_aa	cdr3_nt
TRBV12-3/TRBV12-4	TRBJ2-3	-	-	CASSRGRGSAPDTQYF	TGTGCCAGCAGCCGGGGGCGGGGGTCCGCCCCCGATACGCAGTATTTT
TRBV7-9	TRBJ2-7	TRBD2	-	CASSSLAGESYEQYF	TGTGCCAGCAGCTCACTAGCGGGGGAATCCTACGAGCAGTACTTC
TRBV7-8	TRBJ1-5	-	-	CASSFAAGSQPQHF	TGTGCCAGCAGCTTCGCGGCAGGGAGTCAGCCCCAGCATTTT
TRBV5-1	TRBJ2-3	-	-	CASSFRSHGTDTQYF	TGCGCCAGCAGCTTCCGGAGCCACGGTACAGATACTCAGTATTTT
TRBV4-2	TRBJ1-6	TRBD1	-	CASSTAGGNSPLHF	TGTGCCAGCAGCACCGCAGGGGGAAATTCACCCCTCCACTTT
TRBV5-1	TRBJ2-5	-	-	CASSFGVGETQYF	TGCGCCAGCAGCTTTGGAGTAGGAGAGACCCAGTACTTC
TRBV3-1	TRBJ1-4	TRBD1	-	CASSFSTGNEKLFF	TGTGCCAGCAGCTTCTCGACAGGGAATGAAAAACTGTTTTTT
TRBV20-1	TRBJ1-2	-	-	CSARVGAYGYTF	TGCAGTGCTAGAGTGGGGGCGTATGGCTACACCTTC
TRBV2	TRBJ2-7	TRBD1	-	CASSVLGQGAYEQYF	TGTGCCAGCAGTGTGCTGGGACAGGGGGCCTACGAGCAGTACTTC
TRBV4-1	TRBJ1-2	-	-	CASSQDSFSVGYTF	TGCGCCAGCAGCCAAGATTCTTTTTCGGTGGGCTACACCTTC
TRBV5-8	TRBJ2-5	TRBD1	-	CASSLGILQGARETQYF	TGTGCCAGCAGCTTGGGAATTCTGCAGGGGGCTCGGGAGACCCAGTACTTC
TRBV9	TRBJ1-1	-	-	CASSPYPTGWNTEAFF	TGTGCCAGCAGCCCTTACCCGACGGGCTGGAACACTGAAGCTTTCTTT
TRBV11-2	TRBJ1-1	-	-	CASSLRSPETEAFF	TGTGCCAGCAGCCTTAGATCCCCGGAAACTGAAGCTTTCTTT
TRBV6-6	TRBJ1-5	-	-	CASSRFYSNQPQHF	TGTGCCAGCAGTCGTTTTTATAGCAATCAGCCCCAGCATTTT
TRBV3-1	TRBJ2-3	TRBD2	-	CASSQGAGASDTQYF	TGTGCCAGCAGCCAAGGAGCGGGGGCCTCAGATACGCAGTATTTT
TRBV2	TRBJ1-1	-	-	CASRLLPVQGEVAFF	TGTGCCAGCAGGTTACTCCCGGTACAGGGAGAGGTAGCTTTCTTT
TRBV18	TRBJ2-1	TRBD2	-	CASSPKRGAIGNEQFF	TGTGCCAGCTCACCTAAGCGGGGGGCCATTGGGAATGAGCAGTTCTTC
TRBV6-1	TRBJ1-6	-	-	CASSELGNNSPLHF	TGTGCCAGCAGTGAATTGGGTAATAATTCACCCCTCCACTTT
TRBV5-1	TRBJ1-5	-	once	CASSLQEGDQPQHF	TGCGCCAGCAGCTTGCAAGAGGGGGACCAGCCCCAGCATTTT
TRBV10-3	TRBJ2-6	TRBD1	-	CAISAGTGSDAGANVLTF	TGTGCCATCAGTGCCGGGACAGGGTCCGACGCAGGGGCCAACGTCCTGACTTTC
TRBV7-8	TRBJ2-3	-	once	CASSLTTASTDTQYF	TGTGCCAGCAGCTTAACTACCGCAAGCACAGATACGCAGTATTTT
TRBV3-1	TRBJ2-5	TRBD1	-	CASSLRTGEETQYF	TGTGCCAGCAGCCTCAGGACAGGGGAAGAGACCCAGTACTTC
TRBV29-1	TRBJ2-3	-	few	CSVGDGTDTQYF	TGCAGCGTTGGTGACGGCACAGATACGCAGTATTTT
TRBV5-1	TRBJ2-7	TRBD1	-	CASAPGQQPYEQYF	TGCGCCAGTGCGCCGGGACAGCAACCCTACGAGCAGTACTTC
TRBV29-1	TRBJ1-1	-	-	CSGLGGNTEAFF	TGCAGCGGACTAGGGGGGAACACTGAAGCTTTCTTT
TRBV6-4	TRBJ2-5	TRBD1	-	CAAQGVDKETQYF	TGTGCCGCACAGGGGGTGGACAAAGAGACCCAGTACTTC
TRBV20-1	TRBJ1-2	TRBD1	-	CSAKGRGQDGYGYTF	TGCAGTGCTAAAGGCAGGGGGCAGGACGGCTATGGCTACACCTTC
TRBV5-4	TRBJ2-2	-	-	CASSPEAMGAGELFF	TGTGCCAGCAGCCCAGAAGCCATGGGAGCCGGGGAGCTGTTTTTT
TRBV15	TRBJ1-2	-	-	CATSRDRGVDTF	TGTGCCACCAGCAGAGATCGGGGGGTTGACACCTTC
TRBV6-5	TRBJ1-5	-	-	CASSYGGGGNQPQHF	TGTGCCAGCAGTTACGGGGGCGGCGGCAATCAGCCCCAGCATTTT
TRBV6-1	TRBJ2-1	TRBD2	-	CATRLAGGKEQFF	TGTGCCACCAGACTAGCGGGGGGAAAAGAGCAGTTCTTC
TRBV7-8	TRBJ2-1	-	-	CASSLGRIATYNEQFF	TGTGCCAGCAGCTTAGGGCGGATCGCTACCTACAATGAGCAGTTCTTC
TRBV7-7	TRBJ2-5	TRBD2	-	CASSLAGAVQETQYF	TGTGCTAGCAGCCTAGCGGGGGCCGTCCAAGAGACCCAGTACTTC
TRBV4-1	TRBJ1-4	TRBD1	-	CASSRTGGMGGFEKLFF	TGCGCCAGCAGCCGGACAGGGGGAATGGGTGGTTTCGAAAAACTGTTTTTT
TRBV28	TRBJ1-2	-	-	CAITPPGARGYTF	TGTGCCATCACCCCCCCGGGGGCGCGTGGCTACACCTTC
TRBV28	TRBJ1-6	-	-	CASSYGTAYNSPLHF	TGTGCCAGCAGTTACGGGACGGCCTATAATTCACCCCTCCACTTT
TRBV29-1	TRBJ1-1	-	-	CSVEEKEHTEAFF	TGCAGCGTTGAAGAAAAGGAACACACTGAAGCTTTCTTT
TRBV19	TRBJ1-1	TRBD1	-	CASSNPQGGRTEAFF	TGTGCCAGTAGCAACCCGCAGGGGGGGCGGACTGAAGCTTTCTTT
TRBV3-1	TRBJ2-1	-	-	CASSSWPASSYNEQFF	TGTGCCAGCAGCTCATGGCCCGCGAGCTCCTACAATGAGCAGTTCTTC
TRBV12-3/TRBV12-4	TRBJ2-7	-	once	CASSLVHGSYEQYF	TGTGCCAGCAGTTTAGTCCACGGTTCCTACGAGCAGTACTTC
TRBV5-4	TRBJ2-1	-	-	CASSKTGIDEQFF	TGTGCCAGCAGCAAAACAGGGATAGATGAGCAGTTCTTC